The 4 T cell receptor beta chains below come from one sample, sequenced in a study of T cell responses to AZD1222 COVID-19 vaccine. Measured with immunoSEQ multiplex PCR; TCRdb has only the in-frame clones, and not every one. This table has fewer than 200,000 clones, roughly 88% appearing once. The starting material was peripheral blood, obtained 28 days after the second AZD1222 dose. The receptors were sampled from an adult who received the AZD1222 COVID-19 vaccine.

V is TRBV5-8 and J is TRBJ1-5; D unresolved. Germline V gives CDR1 SGHTS, CDR2 YDEGEE. The germline V and J ends were trimmed by 2 bases and 6 bases, with 9 bases remaining between them. The CDR3 length is 13 residues. The CDR3 region has the DNA TGTGCCAGCAGCTTCCGGTTAGGTCAGCCCCAGCATTTT. As protein: CASSFRLGQPQHF.

The chain carries TRBV5-1 and TRBJ2-1; TRBD1 might be the D (6 bases). The germline CDR1 and CDR2 sequences are SGHRS and YFSETQ. The CDR3 has 13 amino acids. V gave up 0 bases and J gave up 10 bases, with 11 bases separating them. The CDR3 DNA reads TGCGCCAGCAGCTTGGGACAGGTAAACGAGCAGTTCTTC. This gives the protein CASSLGQVNEQFF.

The rearrangement joins TRBV30 to TRBJ1-2; the match to TRBD1 covers 8 bases. CDR1 is GTSNPN, CDR2 SVGIG, per germline (reference sequence). V was clipped by 1 base and J by 7 bases; unmatched bases: 5. The CDR3 totals 13 residues. In DNA, the CDR3 is TGTGCCTGGAGTGCGGACAGGGATCGTGGCTACACCTTC. Translating gives CAWSADRDRGYTF. Drawing the rest from reference TRBV30 and TRBJ1-2, the complete variable domain is SQTIHQWPATLVQPVGSPLSLECTVEGTSNPNLYWYRQAAGRGLQLLFYSVGIGQISSEVPQNLSASRPQDRQFILSSKKLLLSDSGFYLCAWSADRDRGYTFGSGTRLTVV.

V and J are TRBV5-4 and TRBJ2-2, with 11 bases identical to TRBD2. The CDR3 sequence is 20 residues long. Germline-derived CDR1 and CDR2 are SGHNT and YYREEE (reference sequence). After removal of 4 bases from V and 0 bases from J, the junction contained 14 bases not matched to a gene. The CDR3 region is CASSRKPSGGTTTNTGELFF. Written as DNA, the CDR3 is TGTGCCAGCAGCCGAAAACCTAGCGGGGGGACAACCACGAACACCGGGGAGCTGTTTTTT.